The source of this TCR beta chain is a study of cytomegalovirus exposure and HLA in healthy donors. General study points: A prior analysis recorded that most TCR beta V segments were productive about 90% or about 30% of the time. Later analysis showed most CMV-associated TCR beta chains appearing HLA-restricted. Three CMV-associated chains were confirmed in vitro to be specific for CMV antigens.

Note on this clone: No antigen is known for it.

PCR used 60 Vbeta primers and 13 Jbeta primers. In the source study's methods: Counted up in a later analysis, unique TCR beta chains came to 60 million to 95 million, with roughly 11 million shared. Clones were read by immunoSEQ multiplex PCR, and TCRdb kept only the in-frame ones, dropping some. Clone size and the V and J calls come from that table; the DNA yielded D and trimming. The sample shows about 80,000 clones, less than 85% of them seen only once. Germline values: CDR1 SNHLY, CDR2 FYNNEI. The CDR3 has 15 amino acids. With 6 bases removed from V and 4 bases from J, the gap between germline ends came to 16 bases.

The sequenced sample was PBMCs. V and J are TRBV2 and TRBJ2-1; D may be TRBD2 (5 bases). This TCR derives from a human donor in good health. The CDR3 region has the DNA TGTGCCAGCAGAGCCCGCGGGTGGGGTTACAATGAGCAGTTCTTC. Encoded protein: CASRARGWGYNEQFF.